A selection of T cell receptor beta chains follows, all from one sample in a study of cytomegalovirus exposure and HLA in healthy donors. Data came from immunoSEQ multiplex PCR; TCRdb stores just in-frame clones and leaves some out. Among about 98,000 clones listed, about 81% were seen once. Sequenced input: PBMCs. The receptors shown here come from a man aged 35 to 55 in good health and CMV-seronegative. CDR3s include the opening cysteine and the closing phenylalanine or tryptophan. D genes are given only for firm matches. Size is omitted from some rows. Given values are once, few, many or a class for expanded clones.

d_gene: TRBD2
abundance: NA
j_gene: TRBJ2-7
v_gene: TRBV6-1
CDR3nt: TGTGCCAGCAGGGTGGGACTATCCTACGAGCAGTACTTC
CDR3aa: CASRVGLSYEQYF

d_gene: NA
abundance: NA
j_gene: TRBJ1-4
v_gene: TRBV5-4
CDR3nt: TGTGCCAGCAGCTCCCTCGGGGGAGGGGATGAAAAACTGTTTTTT
CDR3aa: CASSSLGGGDEKLFF

d_gene: NA
abundance: few
j_gene: TRBJ1-5
v_gene: TRBV6-1
CDR3nt: TGTGCCAGCAGTGCCTATAGCAATCAGCCCCAGCATTTT
CDR3aa: CASSAYSNQPQHF

d_gene: NA
abundance: NA
j_gene: TRBJ1-2
v_gene: TRBV6-6
CDR3nt: TGTGCCAGCAGTTACATTACCGGGTCATTAAACTATGGCTACACCTTC
CDR3aa: CASSYITGSLNYGYTF

d_gene: TRBD2
abundance: NA
j_gene: TRBJ2-7
v_gene: TRBV10-3
CDR3nt: TGTGCCACCGGGGGAGGGGCGCCCTACGAGCAGTACTTC
CDR3aa: CATGGGAPYEQYF

d_gene: NA
abundance: few
j_gene: TRBJ2-7
v_gene: TRBV11-2
CDR3nt: TGTGCCAGCAGCCCTGAGCGGACAGCCTACGAGCAGTACTTC
CDR3aa: CASSPERTAYEQYF

d_gene: NA
abundance: NA
j_gene: TRBJ2-7
v_gene: TRBV27
CDR3nt: TGTGCCAGCAGTCCAACGGGCTACGAGCAGTACTTC
CDR3aa: CASSPTGYEQYF

d_gene: NA
abundance: NA
j_gene: TRBJ2-3
v_gene: TRBV11-3
CDR3nt: TGTGCCAGCAGCTTAGGCCCACAGGGTACGCAGTATTTT
CDR3aa: CASSLGPQGTQYF

d_gene: NA
abundance: NA
j_gene: TRBJ2-7
v_gene: TRBV13
CDR3nt: TGTGCCAGCAGCTCCTTTGGGAGTATACGCTCCGAGCAGTACTTC
CDR3aa: CASSSFGSIRSEQYF

d_gene: NA
abundance: NA
j_gene: TRBJ1-6
v_gene: TRBV19
CDR3nt: TGTGCCAGCAGGGCATCAGGAGGGAATTCACCCCTCCACTTT
CDR3aa: CASRASGGNSPLHF

d_gene: NA
abundance: NA
j_gene: TRBJ2-3
v_gene: TRBV5-1
CDR3nt: TGCGCCAGCAGCTATTCACAGAAGTCGCAGTATTTT
CDR3aa: CASSYSQKSQYF

d_gene: NA
abundance: NA
j_gene: TRBJ1-4
v_gene: TRBV5-1
CDR3nt: TGCGCCAGCAGCTTGGATCCGTTTGCAACTAATGAAAAACTGTTTTTT
CDR3aa: CASSLDPFATNEKLFF

d_gene: TRBD1
abundance: NA
j_gene: TRBJ2-4
v_gene: TRBV19
CDR3nt: TGTGCCAGTAGTCGCAGGGACAGGGACTTTATTTTTCAGTACTTC
CDR3aa: CASSRRDRDFIFQYF

d_gene: TRBD2
abundance: NA
j_gene: TRBJ2-3
v_gene: TRBV6-1
CDR3nt: TGTGCCAGCAGTGAGGAAGCCTGGTTGCGGGGGGGGTACACAGATACGCAGTATTTT
CDR3aa: CASSEEAWLRGGYTDTQYF

d_gene: NA
abundance: NA
j_gene: TRBJ2-7
v_gene: TRBV6-1
CDR3nt: TGTGCCAGCAGAACTAGTTCCTACGAGCAGTACTTC
CDR3aa: CASRTSSYEQYF

d_gene: TRBD1
abundance: few
j_gene: TRBJ1-2
v_gene: TRBV6-5
CDR3nt: TGTGCCATTACAGGGGGTTATGGCTACACCTTC
CDR3aa: CAITGGYGYTF

d_gene: TRBD1
abundance: NA
j_gene: TRBJ1-1
v_gene: TRBV27
CDR3nt: TGTGCCAGCACCCGGACAGGGATGAACACTGAAGCTTTCTTT
CDR3aa: CASTRTGMNTEAFF

d_gene: NA
abundance: NA
j_gene: TRBJ2-2
v_gene: TRBV6-5
CDR3nt: TGTGCCAGCAGTTACTCGACCGGGACCGGGGAGCTGTTTTTT
CDR3aa: CASSYSTGTGELFF

d_gene: TRBD1
abundance: once
j_gene: TRBJ1-1
v_gene: TRBV27
CDR3nt: TGTGCCAGCAGTTTGGACAGGGGCACTGAAGCTTTCTTT
CDR3aa: CASSLDRGTEAFF

d_gene: TRBD1
abundance: NA
j_gene: TRBJ2-1
v_gene: TRBV6-1
CDR3nt: TGTGCCAGCAGTGAAGCGGGACAGGGTGAGCAGTTCTTC
CDR3aa: CASSEAGQGEQFF

d_gene: NA
abundance: NA
j_gene: TRBJ1-2
v_gene: TRBV20-1
CDR3nt: TGCAGTGCTAGGCCCGAGAGTGGCTACACCTTC
CDR3aa: CSARPESGYTF

d_gene: TRBD2
abundance: once
j_gene: TRBJ2-7
v_gene: TRBV2
CDR3nt: TGTGCCAGCAGTGATTCTAGCGGGGGGGCCTACGAGCAGTACTTC
CDR3aa: CASSDSSGGAYEQYF

d_gene: TRBD1
abundance: NA
j_gene: TRBJ2-7
v_gene: TRBV5-1
CDR3nt: TGCGCCAGCAGCTTGAGGACAGGGGGCAGTGGAACCTACGAGCAGTACTTC
CDR3aa: CASSLRTGGSGTYEQYF

d_gene: NA
abundance: once
j_gene: TRBJ2-7
v_gene: TRBV6-5
CDR3nt: TGTGCCAGCAGGACCGGGACATACCCCTACGAGCAGTACTTC
CDR3aa: CASRTGTYPYEQYF

d_gene: TRBD1
abundance: NA
j_gene: TRBJ2-1
v_gene: TRBV19
CDR3nt: TGTGCCAGTAGTCCCGGGACAGGGTCCTACAATGAGCAGTTCTTC
CDR3aa: CASSPGTGSYNEQFF

d_gene: TRBD2
abundance: few
j_gene: TRBJ2-7
v_gene: TRBV13
CDR3nt: TGTGCCAGCAGCCGGGGACTAGCGGGGGGTGCGCCTTACGAGCAGTACTTC
CDR3aa: CASSRGLAGGAPYEQYF

d_gene: TRBD1
abundance: NA
j_gene: TRBJ1-1
v_gene: TRBV25-1
CDR3nt: TGTGCCAGCAAGGGACAGTCGAACACTGAAGCTTTCTTT
CDR3aa: CASKGQSNTEAFF